One sample yielded the 5 T cell receptor beta chains listed below, sequenced in a study of blood T cell repertoires in COVID-19. Generated by immunoSEQ multiplex PCR, the TCRdb table keeps only in-frame clones and is missing some. The table includes about 170,000 clones, about 88% detected once. The material sequenced was peripheral blood. The receptors here all came from a woman older than 75 in a cohort sampled during active or convalescent COVID-19.

The chain employs TRBV9 and TRBJ2-1, with TRBD1 matching over 8 bases. This CDR3 is 15 amino acids long. V dropped 4 bases and J dropped 4; count of bases not matched to a gene: 7. Germline CDR1 reads SGDLS; CDR2 reads YYNGEE. Written as DNA, the CDR3 is TGTGCCAGCAGCCCCAGTCAGGGGGCTTACAATGAGCAGTTCTTC. This sequence encodes CASSPSQGAYNEQFF.

The rearrangement uses TRBV5-4 and TRBJ2-1; a weak D match, TRBD1 (6 bases). The CDR3 has 13 residues. Germline V lookup: CDR1 SGHNT, CDR2 YYREEE (reference sequence). V was cut by 3 bases and J by 5 bases, with 9 bases left in between. The CDR3 DNA follows: TGTGCCAGCAGCTCCGGACAGAACAATGAGCAGTTCTTC. This gives the protein CASSSGQNNEQFF. Full variable domain (outside the CDR3, taken from reference TRBV5-4 and TRBJ2-1): ETGVTQSPTHLIKTRGQQVTLRCSSQSGHNTVSWYQQALGQGPQFIFQYYREEENGRGNFPPRFSGLQFPNYSSELNVNALELDDSALYLCASSSGQNNEQFFGPGTRLTVL.

This clone has more than one count but fewer than ten. This sequence joins TRBV4-1 and TRBJ1-1; no clear D gene. CDR3 length: 17 residues. Germline lookup yields CDR1 MGHRA and CDR2 YSYEKL. V was pared by 1 base and J by 7 bases, with 22 bases between. As DNA, the CDR3 is TGCGCCAGCAGCCAAGGTAAAGGAGGTGTATGGAGTCATGAAGCTTTCTTT. Encoded protein: CASSQGKGGVWSHEAFF.

This clone was counted a single time. The chain couples TRBV11-3 to TRBJ1-1; tentatively, D is TRBD1 (5 bases). This CDR3 spans 14 amino acids. V gave up 2 bases and J gave up 1 base, with 8 bases separating them. The germline V gene has CDR1 SGHNT and CDR2 YENEEA. The CDR3 region has the DNA TGTGCCAGCAGCTTACTTAGGGGGAACACTGAAGCTTTCTTT. It codes for CASSLLRGNTEAFF. Complete variable domain (other parts from reference TRBV11-3 and TRBJ1-1): EAGVVQSPRYKIIEKKQPVAFWCNPISGHNTLYWYLQNLGQGPELLIRYENEEAVDDSQLPKDRFSAERLKGVDSTLKIQPAELGDSAVYLCASSLLRGNTEAFFGQGTRLTVV.

This clone came up a few times. This sequence joins TRBV27 and TRBJ1-5; possibly TRBD1 for D (5 bases). The V end was cut by 3 bases, the J end by 10 bases, with 16 bases between. The germline CDR1 and CDR2 sequences are MNHEY and SMNVEV (reference sequence). The CDR3 consists of 14 residues. Here the CDR3 reads CASSFGGEREPQHF. For the CDR3, the DNA is TGTGCCAGCAGTTTCGGGGGGGAGAGGGAACCCCAGCATTTT.